This T cell receptor (beta chain) is from a study of T-cell reconstitution after alpha-beta-depleted transplantation in children. Looked up from germline, CDR1 is DFQATT and CDR2 is SNEGSKA (reference sequence). The junction had 4 bases not matched to a gene; V was cut back by 0 bases and J by 5 bases. This CDR3 is 15 amino acids long. Preparation of the TCRbeta library was carried out with unique molecular identifiers. Each CDR3 protein is one row after TCRdb ran MiXCR on the PCR reads. Of around 100,000 distinct CDR3 sequences listed, under 7% are singletons. This chain uses TRBV20-1 with TRBJ2-7; 13 bases align to TRBD2. The receptor was derived from a female patient under 10 years old who had a stem cell transplant for Fanconi anemia, so the T cells may come from the graft donor. This specimen was PBMCs, mostly from graft donor cells, taken 60 days after TCRalphabeta/CD19-depleted stem cell transplant. Here the CDR3 reads CSARDPTSGRNEQYF. The CDR3, as DNA: TGCAGTGCTAGAGACCCGACTAGCGGGAGGAACGAGCAGTACTTC.